The source of this T cell receptor (beta chain) is a study of blood T cell repertoires in COVID-19. Study details: From the United States, Italy and Spain came samples of acute and convalescent COVID-19. In each case, the material was cDNA or gDNA derived from T cells, B-cell-depleted T cells, or PBMCs.

Under the authors' procedure: Cell counts per sample came from amplifying reference gene primers. The method was immunoSEQ multiplex PCR; TCRdb's version includes in-frame clones alone and lacks a portion of them. From that table come the V and J calls and clone size; the DNA was used to work out D and trimming. The data contain about 130,000 clones, approximately 88% of them singletons. The clonotype comes from a man aged 45-65 years with acute or convalescent COVID-19. Sequenced material: peripheral blood.

This chain's CDR3 is CASRGTSGRQTQYF. As DNA, the CDR3 is TGTGCCAGTCGGGGGACTAGCGGGCGGCAGACCCAGTACTTC. This rearrangement joins TRBV19 to TRBJ2-5, with TRBD2 identical over 12 bases. With V trimmed by 8 bases and J by 6 bases, 7 bases remained unmatched. Germline loops: CDR1 LNHDA, CDR2 SQIVND (reference sequence). This CDR3 is 14 amino acids long.